This TCR beta chain was obtained from a study of OX40 agonist ivuxolimab in advanced cancers. In terms of the full investigation: Ivuxolimab was an agonistic, fully human IgG2 monoclonal antibody directed against OX40 (CD134), a costimulatory receptor. Three dose-escalation patients achieved partial responses, one with hepatocellular carcinoma and two with cutaneous melanoma. The point of sequencing TCRbeta in the periphery was to test whether ivuxolimab changed TCR sequence diversity and drove clonal T-cell expansion. Prior anti-PD-1, anti-PD-L1 or anti-CTLA-4 therapy was permitted, and 30% to 45% of dose-escalation patients had received checkpoint inhibitors. Among the roughly 50 dose-escalation patients, about 19 had hepatocellular carcinoma, 15 or so melanoma, 9 renal cell carcinoma and 9 head and neck cancer. Intravenous ivuxolimab was administered to patients every 2 weeks at six dose levels: 0.01, 0.1, 0.3, 1.5, 3 and 10 mg/kg. The monotherapy dose-escalation portion (N = 52 patients) of the phase I ivuxolimab trial is reported in the paper. In the dose-escalation cohort, 70% to 85% of patients were male, and the mean age was approximately 64 years, with a range of about 23 to 85.

The trial excluded patients who had a history of autoimmune disease or were on systemic immunosuppression. Peripheral blood for TCR sequencing was collected from all dose cohorts at baseline, on cycle 4 day 1, and on cycle 7 day 1. Samples were obtained from an open-label, multicenter, first-in-human phase I dose-escalation trial of ivuxolimab. Adults with locally advanced or metastatic head and neck squamous cell, hepatocellular, melanoma or renal cell carcinoma were enrolled in the trial. Before TCR sequencing, CD4+ T cells and CD8+ T cells from peripheral blood were sorted into separate populations. In regard to this clone: What antigen it recognizes has not been identified. Nothing much larger sits one base from this clone, and base qualities are not available. Other DNA sequences from this sample encode an identical CDR3 as well.

Trimming leaves V shorter by 2 bases and J shorter by 3 bases, with the junction holding 2 bases beyond the gene matches. The CDR3 runs 15 amino acids, cysteine and phenylalanine included. Only CDR3 DNA is held: 45 bases, read in frame from base 1. Via the germline V gene, CDR1 is SGDLS and CDR2 YYNGEE. Genomic DNA was extracted from sorted cells for sequencing of the TCRbeta CDR3 region. The immunoSEQ Assay was used for sequencing of TCRbeta CDR3 regions. TCRdb took this table from immuneACCESS and kept in-frame rearrangements with V and J called. Such tables lack part of the clones; where checked against another copy, unresolved V genes explain under half of the gap, and the rest is unexplained. In this sample the table shows about 68,000 clones, around four fifths of which occur a single time. The top ten clonotypes cover approximately 10% of the sample. Broader findings and caveats from the paper: Partial responders in the 0.1-3.0 mg/kg groups had among the lowest normalized peripheral clonal expansion, especially among CD8+ T cells. After ivuxolimab, CD8+ T cells had more expanded clones than CD4+ T cells on average. Which antigens the clonally expanded peripheral T cells were specific for was not determined. Clonal expansion of both CD4+ and CD8+ blood T cells was observed from baseline to week 6 at doses 0.1 to 3.0 mg/kg. Low levels of normalized T-cell clonal expansion were also seen in some patients who did not respond.

The source of this sequence is an adult with an advanced solid tumor such as melanoma, head and neck, liver or kidney cancer. Recombination connected TRBV9 to TRBJ2-3, with 11 junctional bases fitting TRBD1. The sequencing used CD4+ or CD8+ T cells sorted from blood, collected in a trial of the OX40 agonist ivuxolimab. The CDR3 loop reads CASSVGTGGTDTQYF. The bases are TGTGCCAGCAGCGTCGGGACAGGGGGGACAGATACGCAGTATTTT.